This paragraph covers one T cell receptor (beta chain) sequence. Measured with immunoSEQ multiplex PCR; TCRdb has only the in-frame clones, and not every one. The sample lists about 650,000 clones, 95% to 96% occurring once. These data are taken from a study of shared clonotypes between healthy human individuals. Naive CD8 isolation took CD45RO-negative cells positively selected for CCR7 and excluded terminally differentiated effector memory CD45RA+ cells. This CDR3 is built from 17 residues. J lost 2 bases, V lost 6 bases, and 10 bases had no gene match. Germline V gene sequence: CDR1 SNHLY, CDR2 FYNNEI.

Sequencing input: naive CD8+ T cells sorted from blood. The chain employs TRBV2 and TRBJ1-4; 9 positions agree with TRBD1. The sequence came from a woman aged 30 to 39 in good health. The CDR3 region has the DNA TGTGCCAGCAGGCCATACAGGGGGCGTTGGACTAATGAAAAACTGTTTTTT. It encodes CASRPYRGRWTNEKLFF.